Below are 28 T cell receptor beta chains sequenced from a single sample in a study of cytomegalovirus exposure and HLA in healthy donors. The PCR made use of 60 Vbeta and 13 Jbeta primers. Some clones are missing from TCRdb's copy, which holds only in-frame ones; the method was immunoSEQ multiplex PCR. The sample lists about 160,000 clones; 60% to 80% were seen once. Source material: PBMCs. Receptors were obtained from a woman aged 45-65 years in good health and CMV-seropositive.

The gene calls are TRBV19 and TRBJ1-5; the D is unclear. Germline V gives CDR1 LNHDA, CDR2 SQIVND (reference sequence). The V end was cut by 5 bases, the J end by 4 bases, with 18 bases between. CDR3 length equals 16 residues. In DNA, the CDR3 is TGTGCCAGTAGTGTCGATCCCGTGGGCTTAAATCAGCCCCAGCATTTT. This translates into CASSVDPVGLNQPQHF.

The CDR3 region has the DNA TGTGCCAGCAGTTATCTTCGGACAGGGGGCACTGAAGCTTTCTTT. As protein: CASSYLRTGGTEAFF. V is TRBV6-5 and J is TRBJ1-1, with 10 bases identical to TRBD1. Germline V gene data show CDR1 as MNHEY and CDR2 as SVGAGI. This CDR3 has 15 amino acids. Trimming removed 3 bases from V and 4 bases from J; junction bases left unmatched: 5.

The sample holds one count of this clone. The chain combines TRBV28 with TRBJ1-2, with 8 positions matching TRBD1. Germline CDR1 MDHEN, CDR2 SYDVKM. The CDR3 has 15 amino acids. The J segment lost 5 bases and the V segment lost 11 bases, leaving 16 bases of the junction unmatched. Here the CDR3 reads CAACSRDRFFYGYTF. In DNA, the CDR3 is TGTGCCGCCTGCAGTCGGGACAGGTTTTTTTATGGCTACACCTTC.

This chain links TRBV7-8 with TRBJ2-1, with D possibly being TRBD1 (6 bases). V was pared by 1 base and J by 2 bases, with 9 bases between. CDR1 SGHVS and CDR2 FQNEAQ come from the germline V gene. The CDR3 loop spans 15 amino acids. DNA of the CDR3: TGTGCCAGCAGCTTAGTTGGGGGCCCCTACAATGAGCAGTTCTTC. Protein: CASSLVGGPYNEQFF.

The count of this clone is one. The chain uses TRBV5-4 and TRBJ2-2, with 10 bases that match TRBD2. CDR1 and CDR2 from the germline V gene are SGHNT and YYREEE (reference sequence). V gave up 4 bases and J gave up 5 bases; unmatched junction bases: 11. The CDR3 contains 17 residues. CDR3 coding DNA: TGTGCCAGCAGCAAACCCTCTAGCGGGAGCAATACCGGGGAGCTGTTTTTT. This sequence encodes CASSKPSSGSNTGELFF. Looking up the rest from reference TRBV5-4 and TRBJ2-2 gives the full variable domain: ETGVTQSPTHLIKTRGQQVTLRCSSQSGHNTVSWYQQALGQGPQFIFQYYREEENGRGNFPPRFSGLQFPNYSSELNVNALELDDSALYLCASSKPSSGSNTGELFFGEGSRLTVL.

This clone was observed a single time. The chain couples TRBV7-2 to TRBJ2-1; the match to TRBD2 covers 7 bases. From germline, CDR1 is SGHTA and CDR2 FQGNSA. There are 12 residues in the CDR3. The V and J ends lost 1 base and 14 bases, in that order; junction bases with no gene match: 5. The CDR3 bases are TGTGCCAGCAGCTTAGAGCGGGGTGAAGAGTTCTTC. Its translation is CASSLERGEEFF. Full variable domain (rest looked up from reference TRBV7-2 and TRBJ2-1): GAGVSQSPSNKVTEKGKDVELRCDPISGHTALYWYRQSLGQGLEFLIYFQGNSAPDKSGLPSDRFSAERTGGSVSTLTIQRTQQEDSAVYLCASSLERGEEFFGPGTRLTVL.

The rearrangement joins TRBV10-3 to TRBJ1-1; TRBD1 is a possible D gene (6 bases). Trimming pared 6 bases from V and 3 bases from J, leaving 8 bases between. The CDR3 covers 12 residues. Germline V gene sequence: CDR1 ENHRY, CDR2 SYGVKD. The CDR3 coding sequence is TGTGCCATCAGCACAGGGCACACTGAAGCTTTCTTT. This translates into CAISTGHTEAFF.

The chain recombines TRBV5-5 with TRBJ2-7; TRBD1 matches at 7 bases. The CDR3 consists of 14 residues. Trimming cost V 1 base and J 5 bases; bases outside gene matches: 6. CDR1 and CDR2 from the germline V gene are SGHKS and YYEKEE (reference sequence). The CDR3 sequence: CASSLSNRGNEQYF. CDR3 DNA sequence: TGTGCCAGCAGCTTGTCTAACAGGGGCAACGAGCAGTACTTC.

The chain uses TRBV25-1 and TRBJ1-1; 8 bases are a match to TRBD1. Germline CDR1 MGHDK, CDR2 SYGVNS. Trimming cost V 3 bases and J 11 bases; bases outside gene matches: 11. CDR3 length: 14 amino acids. DNA of the CDR3: TGTGCCAGCAGTGACTGGACAGGGCACTACGTGGCTTTCTTT. The encoded protein is CASSDWTGHYVAFF.

This clone has a handful of counts. The chain joins TRBV29-1 to TRBJ1-5; 7 bases fit TRBD1. V was pared by 5 bases and J by 1 base, with 2 bases of the junction left unmatched. Germline CDR1 is SQVTM and CDR2 is ANQGSEA. The CDR3 has 13 amino acids. In nucleotides, the CDR3 is TGCAGCGTTTCGACAGGGAGCAATCAGCCCCAGCATTTT. This sequence encodes CSVSTGSNQPQHF.

V usage is TRBV2 and J usage is TRBJ1-5; D may be TRBD1 (5 bases). Deletions cut 6 bases from V and 3 bases from J, with 18 bases between. The length of the CDR3 is 16 residues. Germline lookup yields CDR1 SNHLY and CDR2 FYNNEI. CDR3 bases: TGTGCCAGCAGGGAGGAAGGGGCGGGATTCAATCAGCCCCAGCATTTT. It codes for CASREEGAGFNQPQHF.

The chain employs TRBV19 and TRBJ2-7; a weak D match, TRBD2 (5 bases). V was clipped by 3 bases and J by 4 bases, with 16 bases between them. CDR1 and CDR2 (germline): LNHDA, SQIVND (reference sequence). The CDR3 consists of 15 residues. The CDR3, as DNA: TGTGCCAGTAGTATCGACTCTTCGGGGAAGTACGAGCAGTACTTC. The encoded protein is CASSIDSSGKYEQYF.

The rearrangement joins TRBV9 to TRBJ2-7; D perhaps matches TRBD2 (6 bases). The CDR3 runs to 16 residues. Germline values: CDR1 SGDLS, CDR2 YYNGEE. The V end lost 3 bases, the J end lost 0 bases, and 16 bases lay between the germline ends. In DNA form, the CDR3 reads TGTGCCAGCAGCGCCCCCGGGGGTGATAGCTCCTACGAGCAGTACTTC. It translates to CASSAPGGDSSYEQYF.

The rearrangement links TRBV5-1 to TRBJ2-3; 11 bases align to TRBD2. The germline gives CDR1 SGHRS, CDR2 YFSETQ. The CDR3 spans 14 residues. The J segment lost 3 bases and the V segment lost 5 bases, leaving 2 bases of the junction unmatched. CDR3 sequence: CASRVAGGTDTQYF. The CDR3 DNA follows: TGCGCCAGCAGGGTAGCGGGGGGGACAGATACGCAGTATTTT.

CDR3 sequence: CAISDSLGGRLDTQYF. The DNA for the CDR3 is TGTGCCATCAGTGATAGTCTAGGCGGGAGGCTTGATACGCAGTATTTT. The V call is TRBV10-3, the J call TRBJ2-3, with 8 bases lining up with TRBD2. The CDR3 runs to 16 residues. The germline V gene has CDR1 ENHRY and CDR2 SYGVKD. The V and J ends lost 3 bases and 6 bases, in that order; junction bases with no gene match: 11.

The V and J genes are TRBV5-1 and TRBJ2-3; 7 bases match TRBD1. Unmatched junction bases numbered 10, after V lost 3 bases and J lost 3 bases. CDR3 length: 16 amino acids. Germline V gives CDR1 SGHRS, CDR2 YFSETQ. This chain's CDR3 is CASSSLTGKGTDTQYF. The CDR3 nucleotides are TGCGCCAGCAGCTCCCTGACAGGGAAGGGGACAGATACGCAGTATTTT.

The chain joins TRBV27 to TRBJ2-7; TRBD1 agrees at 10 bases. The junction had 4 bases not matched to a gene; V was cut back by 5 bases and J by 3 bases. CDR1 and CDR2 (germline): MNHEY, SMNVEV (reference sequence). The CDR3 sequence is 14 residues long. This CDR3 reads CASSDRDRGYEQYF. The DNA of the CDR3 is TGTGCCAGCAGTGACCGGGACAGGGGCTACGAGCAGTACTTC.

The chain employs TRBV7-2 and TRBJ2-7; D perhaps matches TRBD1 (6 bases). Per germline, CDR1 SGHTA and CDR2 FQGNSA. V was shortened by 5 bases and J by 2 bases, with 16 bases between the two germline ends. The CDR3 loop spans 15 amino acids. The CDR3 nucleotides read TGTGCCAGCAGCCCCCCCGGGACACTAACCTACGAGCAGTACTTC. Amino acids: CASSPPGTLTYEQYF.

The chain uses TRBV18 and TRBJ2-1; 11 bases are shared with TRBD1. The CDR3 contains 13 residues. Germline V gives CDR1 KGHSH, CDR2 LQKENI. The ends lost 9 bases at V and 7 bases at J; junction bases unmatched: 5. CDR3 in DNA: TGTGCCAGTACCGGGACAGGGGGAAATGAGCAGTTCTTC. This sequence encodes CASTGTGGNEQFF.

This clone has a handful of counts. The genes are TRBV13 and TRBJ1-1; 10 nucleotides agree with TRBD1. CDR3 length: 14 amino acids. V trimming: 4 bases; J trimming: 6 bases; junction bases outside the gene matches: 5. From germline, CDR1 is PRHDT and CDR2 FYEKMQ (reference sequence). The CDR3 DNA is TGTGCCAGCAGCTCCTCCGGGACAGGGGCTGAAGCTTTCTTT. It specifies CASSSSGTGAEAFF.

This sequence joins TRBV7-2 and TRBJ1-2; the D gene is possibly TRBD1 (6 bases). Trimming took off 2 bases at V and 8 bases at J, with 21 bases between the two ends. This CDR3 has 16 amino acids. Germline V gives CDR1 SGHTA, CDR2 FQGNSA. CDR3 amino acids: CASSLRGGSSTGGYTF. The DNA of the CDR3 is TGTGCCAGCAGCTTAAGGGGGGGGTCCTCTACGGGAGGCTACACCTTC. Based on the CDR3 plus reference TRBV7-2 and TRBJ1-2, the full variable domain is GAGVSQSPSNKVTEKGKDVELRCDPISGHTALYWYRQSLGQGLEFLIYFQGNSAPDKSGLPSDRFSAERTGGSVSTLTIQRTQQEDSAVYLCASSLRGGSSTGGYTFGSGTRLTVV.

The chain employs TRBV2 and TRBJ2-5; D is possibly TRBD1 (8 bases). The V gene lost 2 bases and the J gene lost 5 bases, with 18 bases spanning the gap. Germline V gives CDR1 SNHLY, CDR2 FYNNEI. The CDR3 is made up of 16 amino acids. In DNA form, the CDR3 reads TGTGCCAGCAGTGAAACGGGGGGACAGGTTTGGGAGACCCAGTACTTC. Its protein product is CASSETGGQVWETQYF.

This clone was detected once. J is TRBJ1-2 and V is TRBV5-6; 7 bases align to TRBD1. Trimming at V came to 4 bases and at J to 3 bases, leaving 6 bases not matched to a gene. The CDR3 runs to 14 residues. Germline CDR1 SGHDT, CDR2 YYEEEE. The CDR3 here is CASSTSGTDYGYTF. CDR3 coding DNA: TGTGCCAGCAGCACGTCCGGGACAGACTATGGCTACACCTTC.

The chain uses TRBV5-1 and TRBJ1-1; 7 bases align to TRBD1. Germline V CDR1 and CDR2: SGHRS, YFSETQ. J gave up 0 bases and V 2 bases, and 10 bases lay outside the gene matches. The CDR3 extends over 17 amino acids. The CDR3 loop reads CASSFSPGQTMNTEAFF. In DNA, the CDR3 is TGCGCCAGCAGCTTCTCACCGGGACAGACCATGAACACTGAAGCTTTCTTT.

J is TRBJ2-1 and V is TRBV7-2; 9 positions agree with TRBD2. V lost 6 bases, J lost 4 bases, and 7 bases stayed unmatched. The CDR3 sequence is 15 residues long. Germline V gene data show CDR1 as SGHTA and CDR2 as FQGNSA. The CDR3 here is CASRPPAGGYNEQFF. The CDR3 DNA reads as TGTGCCAGCAGGCCCCCGGCGGGAGGGTACAATGAGCAGTTCTTC. The whole variable domain, remainder taken from reference TRBV7-2 and TRBJ2-1, is GAGVSQSPSNKVTEKGKDVELRCDPISGHTALYWYRQSLGQGLEFLIYFQGNSAPDKSGLPSDRFSAERTGGSVSTLTIQRTQQEDSAVYLCASRPPAGGYNEQFFGPGTRLTVL.

The V and J genes are TRBV5-1 and TRBJ2-7; possible D gene TRBD2, 6 bases. Deletions cut 4 bases from V and 3 bases from J, with 14 bases between. This CDR3 region has 14 residues. Germline CDR1 and CDR2: SGHRS and YFSETQ. Here the CDR3 reads CASSPGGSGYEQYF. The CDR3 DNA is TGCGCCAGCAGCCCCGGGGGAAGCGGCTACGAGCAGTACTTC.

The chain is built from TRBV27 and TRBJ1-2, with D possibly being TRBD1 (5 bases). CDR1 MNHEY and CDR2 SMNVEV come from the germline V gene (reference sequence). CDR3 size: 14 residues. V shed 5 bases and J shed 3 bases, with 13 bases lying between them. The CDR3 nucleotides read TGTGCCAGCAGTCCGACAGAAGCGTACTATGGCTACACCTTC. Its protein product is CASSPTEAYYGYTF.

The genes are TRBV7-2 and TRBJ1-6, with 7 positions matching TRBD1. Germline V gene data show CDR1 as SGHTA and CDR2 as FQGNSA. V shed 4 bases and J 9 bases; nucleotides not matched to a gene: 12. The CDR3 extends over 16 amino acids. CDR3 sequence reads: CASSYRLGGEFSPLHF. In DNA form, the CDR3 reads TGTGCCAGCAGCTACCGCTTAGGGGGCGAGTTTTCACCCCTCCACTTT.